This TCR beta chain was recorded in a study of blood T cell repertoires in COVID-19. Measured with immunoSEQ multiplex PCR; TCRdb has only the in-frame clones, and not every one. The sample has tens of thousands of clones, 80% to 90% seen once. Researchers sorted participants into cohorts using their self-reported clinical history. This CDR3 has 22 amino acids. The sequencing sample was made of PBMCs or T cells enriched from blood (not recorded which). This receptor was obtained from a woman between 40 and 55 years old with acute COVID-19. The rearrangement joins TRBV7-5 to TRBJ2-7; the table names TRBD2, a call not compared with the DNA. TRBV7-5 constitutes a pseudogene. The CDR3 nucleotides are TGTGCCAGAAGCTCAAGGACAGTCCCGGGACTAGCGGGAGGGCCAAGGGCCTACGAGCAGTACTTC. Translated, it gives CARSSRTVPGLAGGPRAYEQYF.